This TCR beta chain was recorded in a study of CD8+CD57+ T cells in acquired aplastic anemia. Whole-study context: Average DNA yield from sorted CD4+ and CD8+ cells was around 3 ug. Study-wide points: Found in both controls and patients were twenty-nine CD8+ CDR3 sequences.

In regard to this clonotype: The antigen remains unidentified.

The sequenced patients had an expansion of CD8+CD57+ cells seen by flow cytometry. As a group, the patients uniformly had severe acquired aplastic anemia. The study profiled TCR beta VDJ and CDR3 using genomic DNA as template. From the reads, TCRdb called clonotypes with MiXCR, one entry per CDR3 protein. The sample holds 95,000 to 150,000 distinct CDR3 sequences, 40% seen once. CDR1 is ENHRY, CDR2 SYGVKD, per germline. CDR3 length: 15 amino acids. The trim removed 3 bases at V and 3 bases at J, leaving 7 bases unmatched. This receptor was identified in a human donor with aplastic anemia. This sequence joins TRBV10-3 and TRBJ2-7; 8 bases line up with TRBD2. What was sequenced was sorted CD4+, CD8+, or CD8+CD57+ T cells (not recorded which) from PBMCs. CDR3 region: CAISDPGGILYEQYF. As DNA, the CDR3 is TGTGCCATCAGTGATCCGGGGGGGATTCTCTACGAGCAGTACTTC.